These 9 T cell receptor beta chains were sequenced from one sample in a study of blood T cell repertoires in COVID-19. Assay: immunoSEQ multiplex PCR; the TCRdb copy retains only in-frame clones and omits some. The sample lists some 300,000 clones; 70% to 90% were seen once. Sequenced input: PBMCs or T cells enriched from blood (not recorded which). The receptors were sampled from a woman in her fifties or sixties in a cohort exposed to, infected with or recovered from COVID-19 (not recorded which).

In its sample, this clone was seen many times. The V call is TRBV13, the J call TRBJ2-3; TRBD2 aligns across 10 bases. CDR1 and CDR2 from the germline V gene are PRHDT and FYEKMQ (reference sequence). Trimming cost V 2 bases and J 1 base; bases outside gene matches: 6. This CDR3 is built from 17 residues. CDR3 DNA sequence: TGTGCCAGCAGCTTACCCGCAGCGGGAGGGCGCACAGATACGCAGTATTTT. Translating gives CASSLPAAGGRTDTQYF.

The rearrangement links TRBV2 to TRBJ2-7, with a possible D match to TRBD2 (6 bases). V lost 1 base and J 5 bases, leaving 12 bases between the germline ends. Germline V gene lookup returns CDR1 SNHLY and CDR2 FYNNEI. This CDR3 has 14 residues. This CDR3 reads CASSEVWGVDEQYF. The CDR3 bases are TGTGCCAGCAGTGAAGTTTGGGGGGTGGACGAGCAGTACTTC.

The chain carries TRBV4-1 and TRBJ1-6; tentatively, D is TRBD1 (6 bases). V was trimmed by 1 base and J by 7 bases, leaving 17 bases between them. This CDR3 has 17 residues. CDR1 MGHRA and CDR2 YSYEKL come from the germline V gene. CDR3 sequence reads: CASSQAQPTGYNSPLHF. In DNA form, the CDR3 reads TGCGCCAGCAGCCAAGCCCAACCCACAGGGTACAATTCACCCCTCCACTTT.

The chain is built from TRBV5-1 and TRBJ2-5; 10 bases map to TRBD2. The CDR3 has 13 amino acids. The V segment lost 9 bases and the J segment 1 base; nucleotides outside the gene matches: 3. Germline CDR1 is SGHRS and CDR2 is YFSETQ. CDR3 in amino acids: CATSSGSQETQYF. In DNA form, the CDR3 reads TGCGCCACTTCTAGCGGGAGCCAAGAGACCCAGTACTTC.

The chain couples TRBV19 to TRBJ2-2, with 12 bases aligning to TRBD2. There are 14 residues in the CDR3. With V trimmed by 10 bases and J by 5 bases, 5 bases remained unmatched. Looked up from germline, CDR1 is LNHDA and CDR2 is SQIVND (reference sequence). The CDR3: CATLAGGQTGELFF. The DNA for the CDR3 is TGTGCCACCCTAGCGGGAGGGCAAACCGGGGAGCTGTTTTTT.

The J gene is TRBJ2-7, the V gene TRBV19; 9 nucleotides match TRBD1. The germline CDR1 and CDR2 sequences are LNHDA and SQIVND (reference sequence). V was pared by 5 bases and J by 5 bases, with 4 bases of the junction left unmatched. The CDR3 is 13 amino acids. The CDR3 spells CASSSDRGHEQYF. CDR3 coding DNA: TGTGCCAGTAGTTCGGACAGGGGACACGAGCAGTACTTC.

The chain recombines TRBV3-1 (or the pseudogene TRBV3-2) with TRBJ2-7; 11 bases are shared with TRBD1. V shed 4 bases, J shed 5 bases, and the junction held 7 bases outside the gene matches. The germline gives CDR1 LGHDT, CDR2 YNNKEL (reference sequence). CDR3 size: 15 residues. For the CDR3, the DNA is TGTGCCAGCAGCCTTGGGACAGGGGGGATGAACGAGCAGTACTTC. It translates to CASSLGTGGMNEQYF.

This chain uses TRBV29-1 with TRBJ2-1; a weak D match, TRBD2 (6 bases). The germline gives CDR1 SQVTM, CDR2 ANQGSEA. V was clipped by 0 bases and J by 12 bases, with 18 bases between them. CDR3 length: 14 amino acids. The CDR3 loop is CSVEDGLAFVVQFF. The DNA for the CDR3 is TGCAGCGTTGAAGATGGTCTAGCGTTTGTTGTGCAGTTCTTC.

The V call is TRBV7-2, the J call TRBJ2-5; TRBD1 matches 7 bases. The CDR3 consists of 14 residues. V was pared by 7 bases and J by 4 bases, with 9 bases of the junction left unmatched. Germline V gene data show CDR1 as SGHTA and CDR2 as FQGNSA. CDR3 in DNA: TGTGCCAGCAAGGCGACAGGGTTGTTAGAGACCCAGTACTTC. It codes for CASKATGLLETQYF.